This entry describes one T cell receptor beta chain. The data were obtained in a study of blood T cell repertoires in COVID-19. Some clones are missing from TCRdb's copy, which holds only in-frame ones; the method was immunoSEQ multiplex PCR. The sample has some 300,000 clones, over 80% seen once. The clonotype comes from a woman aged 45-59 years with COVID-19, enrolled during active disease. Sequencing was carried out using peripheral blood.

As DNA, the CDR3 is TGCGCCAGCAGCTTGTATTCAGGGCACACTGAAGCTTTCTTT. Translated: CASSLYSGHTEAFF. The chain links TRBV5-1 to TRBJ1-1; possibly TRBD1 for D (5 bases). Germline CDR1 SGHRS, CDR2 YFSETQ. V lost 1 base to trimming and J lost 3 bases, with 10 bases between them. The CDR3 runs to 14 residues.